The T cell receptor (beta chain) under discussion was sequenced for a study of quantifying T cell responses using KT2 cells. Across the whole study: Reverse transcription used primers in the TCR alpha and beta constant regions.

CDR1 is SGHTA and CDR2 is FQGNSA in the germline V gene. Trimming took 2 bases from V and 8 from J; bases not matched to a gene: 5. CDR3 length: 13 residues. This clonotype was observed a few times. Different KT2-to-PBMC ratios were created with a constant PBMC count. Each cDNA got a UMI-containing oligo ligated at its 3' end. An equimolar mix of RC1.1 and RC1.2 primed the beta chain across TRBC1 and TRBC2. TCRdb recomputed calls from the UMI-ligation and nested PCR reads with MiXCR, one row per CDR3 protein. The data show fewer than 50,000 distinct CDR3 sequences, about 15% seen once. This receptor was taken from a human donor. The specimen sequenced was PBMCs spiked with cells of the T cell clone KT2. V gene TRBV7-2 combines with J gene TRBJ1-2; 7 positions agree with TRBD1. The CDR3 spells CASSLYRGLGYTF. The CDR3 DNA reads TGTGCCAGCAGCTTATACAGGGGTTTAGGCTACACCTTC.